The 13 T cell receptor beta chains reported below all come from one sample, sequenced in a study of blood T cell repertoires in COVID-19. Sequenced by immunoSEQ multiplex PCR; TCRdb stores in-frame clones only, minus some. This sample carries hundreds of thousands of clones, around nine tenths of them seen once, and the ten largest clones take 3%. The material sequenced was peripheral blood. Receptor source: a human donor in a cohort sampled during active COVID-19.

This CDR3 reads CASRWDRSYEQYF. The DNA for the CDR3 is TGCGCCAGCAGGTGGGACAGATCCTACGAGCAGTACTTC. The chain combines TRBV5-1 with TRBJ2-7; 7 bases agree with TRBD1. The J segment lost 1 base and the V segment lost 5 bases, leaving 3 bases of the junction unmatched. The CDR3 is 13 residues long. Germline CDR1 SGHRS, CDR2 YFSETQ.

The V and J genes are TRBV5-4 and TRBJ2-7; 7 nucleotides agree with TRBD1. Germline assignment: CDR1 SGHNT and CDR2 YYREEE (reference sequence). V was clipped by 5 bases and J by 0 bases; unmatched bases: 8. The CDR3 loop spans 15 amino acids. CDR3 residues: CASRLGQANSYEQYF. The CDR3 DNA follows: TGTGCCAGCAGATTAGGACAGGCCAACTCCTACGAGCAGTACTTC. The entire variable domain, with the rest obtained from reference TRBV5-4 and TRBJ2-7, is as follows: ETGVTQSPTHLIKTRGQQVTLRCSSQSGHNTVSWYQQALGQGPQFIFQYYREEENGRGNFPPRFSGLQFPNYSSELNVNALELDDSALYLCASRLGQANSYEQYFGPGTRLTVT.

This chain connects TRBV9 to TRBJ1-1; D unresolved. The CDR3 extends over 14 amino acids. V lost 0 bases and J 4 bases, leaving 10 bases between the germline ends. The germline V gene has CDR1 SGDLS and CDR2 YYNGEE. CDR3 DNA sequence: TGTGCCAGCAGCGTAGGGGCCCAAGGCACTGAAGCTTTCTTT. Protein sequence: CASSVGAQGTEAFF.

This chain links TRBV6-5 with TRBJ1-5; 7 bases line up with TRBD1. Germline assignment: CDR1 MNHEY and CDR2 SVGAGI. CDR3 length: 14 amino acids. V lost 6 bases to trimming and J lost 4 bases; unmatched junction nucleotides: 6. CDR3 sequence (DNA): TGTGCCAGCAGAACCCGACAGGGAAATCAGCCCCAGCATTTT. As protein: CASRTRQGNQPQHF.

The chain couples TRBV11-2 to TRBJ2-7; D remains ambiguous. Germline V gene sequence: CDR1 SGHAT, CDR2 FQNNGV. The CDR3 extends over 12 amino acids. V was trimmed by 5 bases and J by 2 bases, leaving 7 bases between them. The DNA for the CDR3 is TGTGCCAGCAGCCGGGTCCCCTACGAGCAGTACTTC. Encoded protein: CASSRVPYEQYF.

This clone was counted a few times. J is TRBJ2-2 and V is TRBV5-1, with TRBD1 as a possible D gene (6 bases). The germline V gene encodes CDR1 SGHRS and CDR2 YFSETQ. The CDR3 is 17 amino acids. Trimming removed 0 bases at V and 2 bases at J, with 14 bases between. In DNA, the CDR3 is TGCGCCAGCAGCTTGGAAGGAGGCAGGGGAAACACCGGGGAGCTGTTTTTT. It specifies CASSLEGGRGNTGELFF.

The V gene is TRBV7-3, the J gene TRBJ2-6; tentative D call: TRBD1 (5 bases). Germline V CDR1 and CDR2: SGHTA, FQGTGA. This CDR3 is built from 15 residues. The V gene lost 5 bases and the J gene lost 1 base, with 9 bases spanning the gap. The CDR3 protein is CASSPRVSGANVLTF. CDR3 nucleotide sequence: TGTGCCAGCAGCCCCAGGGTATCTGGGGCCAACGTCCTGACTTTC.

V gene TRBV5-6 combines with J gene TRBJ1-2; 9 bases align to TRBD1. The V segment lost 4 bases and the J segment 4 bases; nucleotides outside the gene matches: 11. Germline CDR1 reads SGHDT; CDR2 reads YYEEEE. The CDR3 is made up of 16 amino acids. DNA for the CDR3: TGTGCCAGCAGCCCGGGGACAGGGAGATCCCTCTATGGCTACACCTTC. Translated, it gives CASSPGTGRSLYGYTF.

The chain couples TRBV7-9 to TRBJ2-7; 10 nucleotides agree with TRBD2. V gave up 5 bases and J gave up 4 bases; unmatched junction bases: 8. CDR3 length equals 15 residues. The V gene's germline CDR1 is SEHNR and CDR2 FQNEAQ (reference sequence). The CDR3 is CASSGGWTSGYEQYF. CDR3 bases: TGTGCCAGCAGCGGGGGATGGACTAGCGGTTACGAGCAGTACTTC.

V gene TRBV20-1 combines with J gene TRBJ2-5; D is unclear. V shed 3 bases and J shed 5 bases, with 4 bases lying between them. The CDR3 extends over 10 amino acids. Per germline, CDR1 DFQATT and CDR2 SNEGSKA (reference sequence). CDR3 nucleotide sequence: TGCAGTGCTAGGGAGGAGACCCAGTACTTC. Protein product: CSAREETQYF.

J is TRBJ2-3 and V is TRBV5-1, with TRBD2 matching 7 bases. The V segment lost 5 bases and the J segment 3 bases; nucleotides outside the gene matches: 6. Germline CDR1 and CDR2: SGHRS and YFSETQ. This CDR3 has 14 amino acids. CDR3 residues: CASRFSGLTDTQYF. The CDR3 DNA is TGCGCCAGCAGGTTTAGCGGGTTAACAGATACGCAGTATTTT.

The rearrangement uses TRBV11-2 and TRBJ1-1; D possibly corresponds to TRBD1 (5 bases). Trimming stripped 2 bases from V and 7 bases from J, with 14 bases between. CDR1 and CDR2 (germline): SGHAT, FQNNGV. CDR3 length: 14 residues. In nucleotides, the CDR3 is TGTGCCAGCAGCTTATCAGGGCCCGAGGTTGAAGCTTTCTTT. Amino acid sequence: CASSLSGPEVEAFF.

This chain connects TRBV14 to TRBJ1-4; the D gene is possibly TRBD1 (5 bases). V was cut by 7 bases and J by 5 bases, with 17 bases left in between. The CDR3 length is 15 residues. Germline CDR1 reads SGHDN; CDR2 reads FVKESK. The CDR3 sequence: CASTHPGTSNEKLFF. In DNA, the CDR3 is TGTGCCAGCACCCACCCCGGGACTTCAAATGAAAAACTGTTTTTT.